This TCR beta chain derives from a study of blood T cell repertoires in COVID-19. Study-level information: In each case, the material was cDNA or gDNA derived from T cells, B-cell-depleted T cells, or PBMCs.

Authors' analysis steps: Estimation of nucleated cell counts was performed using reference gene primer amplification. Generated by immunoSEQ multiplex PCR, the TCRdb table keeps only in-frame clones and is missing some. D and trimming were read from the DNA, whereas the V and J calls and clone size are those reported in that table. The table lists under 150,000 clones, around 83% of them singletons. Living in 24 US areas, the participants were between 18 and 89 years of age. Participants had their cohort set by participant-reported clinical history. Input material: PBMCs or T cells enriched from blood (not recorded which). The clonotype originates from a man aged 25-40 years who had recovered from COVID-19.

As DNA, the CDR3 is TGTGCCTGGAAGAACGGACAGGGCGACACTGAAGCTTTCTTT. Residues: CAWKNGQGDTEAFF. The chain recombines TRBV30 with TRBJ1-1; 8 bases match TRBD1. This CDR3 is 14 amino acids long. Germline V lookup: CDR1 GTSNPN, CDR2 SVGIG (reference sequence). The J segment lost 3 bases and the V segment lost 4 bases, leaving 7 bases of the junction unmatched.